This T cell receptor beta chain was sequenced in a study of Ad26.COV2.S vaccination and SARS-CoV-2 variants. The study, taken as a whole, reports: Higher spike-specific TCR breadth was found in vaccine recipients than in placebo recipients. The breadth of spike-specific CD8+ and CD4+ T cell responses after vaccination was reportedly substantial. Recipients of either vaccine or placebo displayed similar breadth of non-spike TCRs. Analyses of TCR breadth and depth may have underestimated total T cell responses.

Concerning this clone: Its antigen is unknown. At one end, the junction sequence differs from germline, possibly due to a read error.

Produced via immunoSEQ multiplex PCR; TCRdb's table is partial and in-frame only. The sample shows 180,000 or so clones, 87% of them seen only once. This CDR3 has 13 amino acids. Germline values: CDR1 LNHDA, CDR2 SQIVND (reference sequence). The V call is TRBV19, the J call TRBJ2-7, with 7 bases identical to TRBD2. Sample: peripheral blood, taken after recovery from COVID-19. This TCR came from a human donor who had recovered from COVID-19. The chain's CDR3 is CATSAGEGYEQYF. The CDR3 nucleotides read TGTGCCACTAGTGCGGGAGAGGGGTACGAGCAGTACTTC.